The 2 T cell receptor beta chains below all came from one sample that was sequenced in a study of cytomegalovirus exposure and HLA in healthy donors. Primers included in the PCR were 60 Vbeta and 13 Jbeta primers. The assay was immunoSEQ multiplex PCR, and TCRdb's table has in-frame clones only and misses some. The table has 120,000 or so clones, 75% to 90% seen once. Sample: PBMCs. These receptors were taken from a man aged 25-45 years in good health and CMV-seronegative.

The gene calls are TRBV7-2 and TRBJ1-1, with TRBD1 as a possible D gene (6 bases). The germline V gene has CDR1 SGHTA and CDR2 FQGNSA. The CDR3 is made up of 14 amino acids. Trimming removed 4 bases from V and 7 bases from J, with 16 bases in between. CDR3 sequence (DNA): TGTGCCAGCAGCTGGGAGACAGGTCCATTTGAAGCTTTCTTT. It specifies CASSWETGPFEAFF.

This CDR3 reads CASAPSDYGYTF. The CDR3 DNA sequence: TGTGCCAGCGCCCCCTCGGACTATGGCTACACCTTC. The rearrangement uses TRBV28 and TRBJ1-2; D is undetermined. The V and J ends lost 8 bases and 3 bases respectively, with 10 bases between them. The CDR3 is made up of 12 amino acids. CDR1 MDHEN and CDR2 SYDVKM come from the germline V gene.